Given below is one T cell receptor beta chain in context. The sample originates from a study of blood T cell repertoires in COVID-19. The J segment lost 2 bases and the V segment lost 10 bases, leaving 11 bases of the junction unmatched. CDR1 is SNHLY, CDR2 FYNNEI, per germline. The CDR3 length is 17 residues. TCRdb's copy holds only in-frame clones and misses some; the assay was immunoSEQ multiplex PCR. The sample has 230,000 or so clones, around four fifths seen once. The sample was peripheral blood. The clonotype originates from a man younger than 45 with active or convalescent COVID-19. The rearrangement joins TRBV2 to TRBJ2-3; the match to TRBD2 covers 14 bases. As DNA, the CDR3 is TGTGCCATCCCGAGGACTAGCGGGGGGCTTGCCACAGATACGCAGTATTTT. This sequence encodes CAIPRTSGGLATDTQYF.